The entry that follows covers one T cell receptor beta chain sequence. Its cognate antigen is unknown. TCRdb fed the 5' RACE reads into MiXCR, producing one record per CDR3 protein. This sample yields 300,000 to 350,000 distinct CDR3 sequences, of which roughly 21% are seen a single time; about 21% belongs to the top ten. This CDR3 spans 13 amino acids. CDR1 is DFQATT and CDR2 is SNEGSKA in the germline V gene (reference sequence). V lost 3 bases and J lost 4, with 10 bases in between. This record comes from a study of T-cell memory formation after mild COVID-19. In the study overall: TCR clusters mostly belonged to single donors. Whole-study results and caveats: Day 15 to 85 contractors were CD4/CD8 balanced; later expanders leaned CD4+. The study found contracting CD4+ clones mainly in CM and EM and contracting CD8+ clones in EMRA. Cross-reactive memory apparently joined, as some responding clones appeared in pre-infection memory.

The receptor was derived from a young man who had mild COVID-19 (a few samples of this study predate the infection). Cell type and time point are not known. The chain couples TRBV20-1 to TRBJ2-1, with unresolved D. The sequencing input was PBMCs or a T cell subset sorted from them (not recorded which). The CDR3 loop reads CSARSRNYNEQFF. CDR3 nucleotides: TGCAGTGCTAGGTCTCGGAATTACAATGAGCAGTTCTTC.